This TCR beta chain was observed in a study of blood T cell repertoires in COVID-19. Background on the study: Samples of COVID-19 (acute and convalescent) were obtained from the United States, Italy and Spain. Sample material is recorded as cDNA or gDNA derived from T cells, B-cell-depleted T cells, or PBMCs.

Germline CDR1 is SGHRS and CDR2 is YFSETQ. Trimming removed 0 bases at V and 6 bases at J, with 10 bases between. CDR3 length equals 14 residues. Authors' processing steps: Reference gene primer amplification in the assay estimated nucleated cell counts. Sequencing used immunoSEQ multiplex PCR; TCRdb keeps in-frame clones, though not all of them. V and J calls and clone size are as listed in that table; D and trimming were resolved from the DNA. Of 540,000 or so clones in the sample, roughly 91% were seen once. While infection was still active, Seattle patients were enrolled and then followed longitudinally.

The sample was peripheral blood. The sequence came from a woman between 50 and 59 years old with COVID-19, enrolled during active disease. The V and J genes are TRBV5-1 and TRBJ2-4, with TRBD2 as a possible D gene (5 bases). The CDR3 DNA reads TGCGCCAGCAGCTTGGGAGGGAACCGAAACATTCAGTACTTC. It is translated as CASSLGGNRNIQYF. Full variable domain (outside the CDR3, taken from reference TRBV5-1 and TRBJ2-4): KAGVTQTPRYLIKTRGQQVTLSCSPISGHRSVSWYQQTPGQGLQFLFEYFSETQRNKGNFPGRFSGRQFSNSRSEMNVSTLELGDSALYLCASSLGGNRNIQYFGAGTRLSVL.